The T cell receptor (beta chain) under discussion was sequenced for a study of cytomegalovirus exposure and HLA in healthy donors. Study-wide points: Roughly uniform sequencing depth across donors was assumed, possibly incorrectly. The study reported that TCR beta sequences accurately predicted HLA-A and HLA-B alleles in most subjects.

PCR used 60 Vbeta primers and 13 Jbeta primers. Repertoires were generated with immunoSEQ multiplex PCR, while TCRdb's copy carries only in-frame clones and drops some. Here the sample spans about 190,000 clones, 80% to 90% being singletons. Though nominally healthy at sampling, donors likely had unrecorded immune exposures. A remark on this clone: Its target is unknown.

V shed 5 bases and J shed 5 bases, with 15 bases lying between them. The CDR3 is 15 amino acids. Germline V CDR1 and CDR2: MNHEY, SMNVEV (reference sequence). The rearrangement links TRBV27 to TRBJ2-2; possibly TRBD1 for D (6 bases). The receptor was isolated from a woman aged 25 to 39 in good health and CMV-seronegative. Specimen: PBMCs. CDR3 nucleotide sequence: TGTGCCAGCAGTCCGGACAGTCTCTGGACCGGGGAGCTGTTTTTT. It is translated as CASSPDSLWTGELFF.